This T cell receptor beta chain appears in the sequencing data of a study of long-term antiretroviral therapy in people with HIV. Background on the study: First collections came about a decade before the 2015 immediate-ART recommendation.

Whole-study results and caveats: For ART adherence, viral resistance and therapy changes, no data were available. Whereas controls had wider CDR3 length ranges, HIV repertoires had narrower ones.

Points on this clone: The target antigen is unknown.

Cryopreserved PBMC numbered 1-10 million per sample before DNA extraction. CDR3 size: 13 residues. V shed 7 bases, J shed 1 base, and the junction held 3 bases outside the gene matches. Germline loops: CDR1 LNHDA, CDR2 SQIVND (reference sequence). This was the immunoSEQ v3.0 assay at survey level. Data came from immunoSEQ multiplex PCR; TCRdb stores just in-frame clones and leaves some out. The data show some 31,000 clones, roughly three quarters seen once. Sequencing used unsorted PBMCs, obtained 3.1 years after starting antiretroviral therapy. This sequence joins TRBV19 and TRBJ1-1; 7 nucleotides line up with TRBD1. This clonotype was obtained from a woman in her 50s with HIV. The CDR3 nucleotides are TGTGCCAGTACTCAGGGGGGGAACACTGAAGCTTTCTTT. Encoded protein: CASTQGGNTEAFF.